The 25 T cell receptor beta chains listed next were all sequenced from one sample in a study of cytomegalovirus exposure and HLA in healthy donors. Researchers ran the PCR with 60 Vbeta and 13 Jbeta primers. Method: immunoSEQ multiplex PCR; TCRdb's copy keeps in-frame clones and lacks some. The sample lists roughly 120,000 clones, 65% to 80% occurring once. Sequencing input: PBMCs. These receptors came from a woman in her fifties or sixties in good health and CMV-seropositive.

The genes are TRBV19 and TRBJ2-3; a weak D match, TRBD1 (5 bases). Per the germline V gene, CDR1 is LNHDA and CDR2 is SQIVND (reference sequence). The CDR3 is 13 amino acids. The V end lost 10 bases, the J end lost 6 bases, and 17 bases lay between the germline ends. Here the CDR3 DNA reads TGTGCCACCTCCAAAAGGGGCCCGGATACGCAGTATTTT. Its protein is CATSKRGPDTQYF.

This rearrangement joins TRBV13 to TRBJ2-7; 11 nucleotides agree with TRBD2. The CDR3 spans 16 residues. V lost 3 bases to trimming and J lost 5 bases; unmatched junction nucleotides: 9. From germline, CDR1 is PRHDT and CDR2 FYEKMQ (reference sequence). The CDR3 DNA follows: TGTGCCAGCAGCTTCACTAGCGGGGGATACCCTAACGAGCAGTACTTC. Its protein is CASSFTSGGYPNEQYF.

The chain combines TRBV4-1 with TRBJ1-2; 9 bases map to TRBD1. Germline V CDR1 and CDR2: MGHRA, YSYEKL. After removal of 4 bases from V and 8 bases from J, the junction contained 8 bases not matched to a gene. The CDR3 is 14 amino acids. CDR3 sequence (DNA): TGCGCCAGCAGCCGATACAGGGGGCCGGAGGGCTACACCTTC. This gives the protein CASSRYRGPEGYTF.

This clone is a singleton in its sample. The rearrangement links TRBV27 to TRBJ2-7; no firm D call. CDR1 and CDR2 from the germline V gene are MNHEY and SMNVEV (reference sequence). Trimming shortened V by 7 bases and J by 1 base, and 14 bases separated the two germline ends. The CDR3 length is 14 residues. The DNA of the CDR3 is TGTGCCAGCAAAATATCCGCGACTTCCTACGAGCAGTACTTC. This encodes CASKISATSYEQYF.

This chain connects TRBV18 to TRBJ1-1; TRBD1 might be the D (5 bases). CDR3 size: 13 residues. Germline V gene sequence: CDR1 KGHSH, CDR2 LQKENI. V lost 5 bases, J lost 7 bases, and 14 bases lay in between. The CDR3 reads CASSTDSLGEAFF. The CDR3 coding sequence is TGTGCCAGCTCAACCGACAGTCTGGGTGAAGCTTTCTTT.

This clone was counted once. The chain joins TRBV19 to TRBJ2-2; TRBD2 is a possible D gene (6 bases). The CDR3 is made up of 13 amino acids. The germline gives CDR1 LNHDA, CDR2 SQIVND (reference sequence). Trimming removed 5 bases at V and 9 bases at J, with 13 bases between. As DNA, the CDR3 is TGTGCCAGTAGTGGAGGGCCGGGCCGGGAGCTGTTTTTT. As protein: CASSGGPGRELFF.

Written as DNA, the CDR3 is TGTGCCAGCAGCTCAGGACAGGGTTGGACTGAAGCTTTCTTT. Encoded protein: CASSSGQGWTEAFF. This chain uses TRBV5-8 with TRBJ1-1; TRBD1 agrees at 8 bases. CDR1 and CDR2 (germline): SGHTS, YDEGEE. The CDR3 contains 14 residues. J lost 5 bases, V lost 3 bases, and 6 bases had no gene match.

The chain carries TRBV5-1 and TRBJ1-1; tentative D call: TRBD1 (5 bases). This CDR3 spans 14 amino acids. CDR1 SGHRS and CDR2 YFSETQ come from the germline V gene. The ends were cut back, 2 bases at V and 2 bases at J, with 10 bases in the middle. CDR3 loop: CASSFSGPNTEAFF. For the CDR3, the DNA is TGCGCCAGCAGCTTTTCAGGGCCCAACACTGAAGCTTTCTTT.

V usage is TRBV6-5 and J usage is TRBJ2-5, with D tentatively TRBD1 (6 bases). The CDR3 is 15 amino acids. V was clipped by 5 bases and J by 2 bases, with 15 bases between them. Germline V CDR1 and CDR2: MNHEY, SVGAGI. CDR3 residues: CASSVAQGKQETQYF. DNA for the CDR3: TGTGCCAGCAGTGTGGCACAGGGTAAACAAGAGACCCAGTACTTC.

The V and J genes are TRBV7-9 and TRBJ1-2; TRBD1 agrees at 10 bases. This CDR3 is 18 amino acids long. CDR1 is SEHNR, CDR2 FQNEAQ, per germline (reference sequence). J lost 5 bases, V lost 5 bases, and 17 bases had no gene match. CDR3 nucleotide sequence: TGTGCCAGCAGCATTACCGGGGACAGGGGTTTTGGGGAGTATGGCTACACCTTC. It translates to CASSITGDRGFGEYGYTF. Using reference TRBV7-9 and TRBJ1-2 for the parts outside the CDR3, the full variable domain is DTGVSQNPRHKITKRGQNVTFRCDPISEHNRLYWYRQTLGQGPEFLTYFQNEAQLEKSRLLSDRFSAERPKGSFSTLEIQRTEQGDSAMYLCASSITGDRGFGEYGYTFGSGTRLTVV.

The rearrangement joins TRBV19 to TRBJ1-2; D unclear. V was clipped by 5 bases and J by 7 bases, with 8 bases between them. Germline V gene data show CDR1 as LNHDA and CDR2 as SQIVND (reference sequence). The CDR3 sequence is 11 residues long. The CDR3: CASSRGFGYTF. The DNA for the CDR3 is TGTGCCAGTAGTCGAGGGTTTGGCTACACCTTC.

The V gene is TRBV5-4, the J gene TRBJ1-3, with 7 bases aligning to TRBD1. The germline V gene encodes CDR1 SGHNT and CDR2 YYREEE (reference sequence). The V and J ends lost 5 bases and 2 bases, in that order; junction bases with no gene match: 7. The CDR3 is 15 residues long. CDR3: CASSRSGQPGNTIYF. The CDR3 DNA reads as TGTGCCAGCAGTCGTTCGGGACAGCCTGGAAACACCATATATTTT.

This clone turned up a few times. The DNA of the CDR3 is TGTGCCATCAAAGAGGACAGGGATGGAAACACCATATATTTT. Translating gives CAIKEDRDGNTIYF. This chain joins TRBV10-3 and TRBJ1-3; 8 bases are shared with TRBD1. The junction had 5 bases not matched to a gene; V was cut back by 7 bases and J by 3 bases. Germline V gene lookup returns CDR1 ENHRY and CDR2 SYGVKD. The CDR3 is 14 amino acids.

V gene TRBV5-1 combines with J gene TRBJ1-1; no firm D call. The CDR3 covers 13 residues. Trimming cost V 1 base and J 6 bases, with 10 bases left between them. Germline CDR1 and CDR2: SGHRS and YFSETQ. As DNA, the CDR3 is TGCGCCAGCAGCTTGAGTGGGAGTCCTGAAGCTTTCTTT. Translation gives CASSLSGSPEAFF.

The CDR3 spells CASSPIFTDSNTEAFF. The CDR3 DNA follows: TGTGCCAGCTCACCAATCTTTACGGACAGCAACACTGAAGCTTTCTTT. The V and J genes are TRBV18 and TRBJ1-1, with D possibly being TRBD1 (6 bases). CDR3 length: 16 residues. The germline V gene encodes CDR1 KGHSH and CDR2 LQKENI. Trimming shortened V by 2 bases and J by 2 bases, and 15 bases separated the two germline ends.

V usage is TRBV6-5 and J usage is TRBJ1-1; no definite D call. V was trimmed by 5 bases and J by 1 base, leaving 8 bases between them. This CDR3 spans 13 amino acids. Germline V gene lookup returns CDR1 MNHEY and CDR2 SVGAGI. The CDR3 sequence: CASSRHQNTEAFF. CDR3 nucleotides: TGTGCCAGCAGTAGACACCAGAACACTGAAGCTTTCTTT.

This clone was observed a handful of times. The chain is built from TRBV11-2 and TRBJ2-1, with a possible D match to TRBD2 (6 bases). Germline V gene lookup returns CDR1 SGHAT and CDR2 FQNNGV. Trimming pared 4 bases from V and 7 bases from J, leaving 11 bases between. The CDR3 sequence is 13 residues long. The chain's CDR3 is CASSSGGVNEQFF. In nucleotides, the CDR3 is TGTGCCAGCAGCTCCGGGGGAGTGAATGAGCAGTTCTTC.

This rearrangement joins TRBV5-5 to TRBJ1-3; 7 bases are a match to TRBD1. Trimming took 2 bases from V and 4 from J; bases not matched to a gene: 9. Looked up from germline, CDR1 is SGHKS and CDR2 is YYEKEE (reference sequence). This CDR3 is 16 amino acids long. The CDR3 nucleotides read TGTGCCAGCAGCTTAGACGGGACAGACCTAGGAAACACCATATATTTT. This sequence encodes CASSLDGTDLGNTIYF.

The genes are TRBV5-6 and TRBJ2-5, with 10 nucleotides matching TRBD2. This CDR3 is built from 17 residues. Trimming cost V 4 bases and J 4 bases; bases outside gene matches: 13. Germline CDR1 is SGHDT and CDR2 is YYEEEE. The CDR3 sequence: CASSHRISGRSGETQYF. The CDR3 bases are TGTGCCAGCAGCCACCGGATTAGCGGGAGGTCGGGAGAGACCCAGTACTTC. Full variable domain (missing parts from reference TRBV5-6 and TRBJ2-5): DAGVTQSPTHLIKTRGQQVTLRCSPKSGHDTVSWYQQALGQGPQFIFQYYEEEERQRGNFPDRFSGHQFPNYSSELNVNALLLGDSALYLCASSHRISGRSGETQYFGPGTRLLVL.

The chain couples TRBV7-2 to TRBJ1-5; D may be TRBD1 (5 bases). The CDR3 has 13 amino acids. CDR1 and CDR2 from the germline V gene are SGHTA and FQGNSA. Trimming stripped 1 base from V and 7 bases from J, with 8 bases between. The CDR3 region is CASSLGAGQPQHF. CDR3 nucleotides: TGTGCCAGCAGCTTAGGGGCAGGGCAGCCCCAGCATTTT.

The gene calls are TRBV7-2 and TRBJ2-1, with 9 bases identical to TRBD1. Per germline, CDR1 SGHTA and CDR2 FQGNSA. The trim removed 8 bases at V and 6 bases at J, leaving 5 bases unmatched. This CDR3 is 13 amino acids long. CDR3 sequence: CASEGQGFNEQFF. The DNA for the CDR3 is TGTGCCAGCGAAGGACAGGGGTTCAATGAGCAGTTCTTC.

V gene TRBV10-2 combines with J gene TRBJ2-7; D unclear. Deletions cut 4 bases from V and 2 bases from J, with 9 bases between. CDR3 length: 13 residues. The germline CDR1 and CDR2 sequences are WSHSY and SAAADI. The CDR3 coding sequence is TGCGCCAGCAGTGCAGGCAGTACCTACGAGCAGTACTTC. Translated, it gives CASSAGSTYEQYF.

The V call is TRBV9, the J call TRBJ2-7, with TRBD2 as a possible D gene (6 bases). CDR1 is SGDLS, CDR2 YYNGEE, per germline. V was shortened by 0 bases and J by 3 bases, with 13 bases between the two germline ends. The CDR3 loop spans 15 amino acids. The CDR3: CASSVGGGDGYEQYF. CDR3 nucleotides: TGTGCCAGCAGCGTAGGTGGCGGGGATGGCTACGAGCAGTACTTC. Using reference TRBV9 and TRBJ2-7 for the parts outside the CDR3, the full variable domain is DSGVTQTPKHLITATGQRVTLRCSPRSGDLSVYWYQQSLDQGLQFLIQYYNGEERAKGNILERFSAQQFPDLHSELNLSSLELGDSALYFCASSVGGGDGYEQYFGPGTRLTVT.

This chain joins TRBV4-3 and TRBJ2-3; D perhaps matches TRBD2 (5 bases). Trimming took 3 bases from V and 5 from J, leaving 18 bases between them. Germline V gives CDR1 LGHNA, CDR2 YSLEER. There are 16 residues in the CDR3. CDR3 in amino acids: CASSQDDGGGGDTQYF. CDR3 nucleotide sequence: TGCGCCAGCAGCCAGGATGACGGAGGTGGCGGAGATACGCAGTATTTT.

V usage is TRBV9 and J usage is TRBJ2-5, with D tentatively TRBD2 (5 bases). This CDR3 is 15 amino acids long. Trimming stripped 2 bases from V and 2 bases from J, with 13 bases between. Germline V gene lookup returns CDR1 SGDLS and CDR2 YYNGEE. CDR3 nucleotide sequence: TGTGCCAGCAGCGTTAGTGGCGAGGGACAAGAGACCCAGTACTTC. Translated, it gives CASSVSGEGQETQYF.